Below, 19 T cell receptor beta chains from the same sample are listed, as sequenced in a study of post-analysis software for immune sequencing data (dated by TCRdb to about 2015). The library was obtained by PCR. Sequencing relied on an Illumina HiSeq 2500. To reduce PCR and sequencing biases, unique molecular identifiers were built into the TCR beta cDNA libraries. The public reads were run again by TCRdb, first through fastp at Q25 and then through MiXCR, and only productive beta chains were kept. Duplicate CDR3 protein sequences are folded into a single record with the most common DNA and genes. The table for this sample lists hundreds of thousands of distinct CDR3 sequences; 30% of them were counted only once. The ten largest clones represent around 0.6% of the sample. General study outcomes and caveats: Significantly higher frequencies in patients than in controls were found for five or six TRBV segments, including TRBV5-6, TRBV5-1 and TRBV20-1.

Which antigens these TCRs recognize remains unknown. Sequences were obtained from blood. The source of these receptors is a girl aged 10-17 years with multiple sclerosis.

The gene calls are TRBV3-1 and TRBJ1-5, with D possibly TRBD1 on 5 matching bases. CDR1 is LGHDT and CDR2 is YNNKEL in the germline V gene (reference sequence). The germline V and J ends were trimmed by 0 bases and 5 bases, with 11 bases remaining between them. The CDR3 contains 15 residues. The CDR3 here is CASSQDARVDQPQHF. CDR3 in DNA: TGTGCCAGCAGCCAAGATGCCAGGGTTGATCAGCCCCAGCATTTT.

In its sample, this clonotype was seen a few times. This chain joins TRBV6-2 or TRBV6-3 and TRBJ2-5; D remains ambiguous. This CDR3 contains 13 residues. Germline loops: CDR1 MNHEY, CDR2 SVGEGT. Trimming stripped 5 bases from V and 5 bases from J, with 12 bases between. The CDR3 is CASSPPVTETQYF. CDR3 sequence (DNA): TGTGCCAGCAGTCCCCCGGTAACGGAGACCCAGTACTTC.

This chain uses TRBV4-1 with TRBJ1-1; 7 nucleotides match TRBD1. Per the germline V gene, CDR1 is MGHRA and CDR2 is YSYEKL. Germline trimming cut 2 bases from V and 3 bases from J; bases unmatched to any gene: 6. The CDR3 runs to 15 residues. As DNA, the CDR3 is TGCGCCAGCAGCCAATCCGGGACAGTCGACACTGAAGCTTTCTTT. Translating it yields CASSQSGTVDTEAFF.

This rearrangement joins TRBV6-1 to TRBJ2-1; D is perhaps TRBD1 (6 bases). The V end was cut by 6 bases, the J end by 8 bases, with 17 bases between. Looked up from germline, CDR1 is MNHNS and CDR2 is SASEGT. The CDR3 has 14 amino acids. CDR3 protein: CASSETGHSDEQFF. The CDR3 DNA follows: TGTGCCAGCAGCGAAACGGGACACTCGGATGAGCAGTTCTTC.

This clonotype has a handful of counts. The chain carries TRBV20-1 and TRBJ2-1; D remains ambiguous. CDR1 is DFQATT and CDR2 is SNEGSKA in the germline V gene (reference sequence). This CDR3 region has 12 residues. V gave up 3 bases and J gave up 5 bases, with 8 bases separating them. As DNA, the CDR3 is TGCAGTGCTAGGGCCCTCAACAATGAGCAGTTCTTC. As protein: CSARALNNEQFF.

The gene calls are TRBV10-2 and TRBJ1-2, with unresolved D. CDR1 WSHSY and CDR2 SAAADI come from the germline V gene. This CDR3 contains 15 residues. The V end lost 7 bases, the J end lost 6 bases, and 21 bases lay between the germline ends. The CDR3 loop is CASIGPRGFGDGYTF. CDR3 DNA sequence: TGCGCCAGCATAGGGCCCCGCGGGTTCGGAGATGGCTACACCTTC.

The chain couples TRBV6-5 to TRBJ1-1; no definite D call. Trimming stripped 0 bases from V and 1 base from J, with 9 bases between. This CDR3 has 15 residues. Germline loops: CDR1 MNHEY, CDR2 SVGAGI. The CDR3 spells CASSYSPLRNTEAFF. As DNA, the CDR3 is TGTGCCAGCAGTTACTCCCCTCTGAGGAACACTGAAGCTTTCTTT.

In this sample, this clonotype turned up many times. The V gene is TRBV9, the J gene TRBJ2-7; D might be TRBD1 or TRBD2, each matching 6 bases. V lost 4 bases, J lost 1 base, and 12 bases lay in between. CDR1 SGDLS and CDR2 YYNGEE come from the germline V gene. The CDR3 spans 14 residues. CDR3 protein: CASSPGAQSYEQYF. The CDR3 DNA is TGTGCCAGCAGCCCGGGGGCGCAATCCTACGAGCAGTACTTC.

The rearrangement links TRBV6-2 or TRBV6-3 to TRBJ1-2; no definite D call. The CDR3 totals 11 residues. Germline CDR1 reads MNHEY; CDR2 reads SVGEGT. The V gene lost 3 bases and the J gene lost 4 bases, with 3 bases spanning the gap. The CDR3 DNA sequence: TGTGCCAGCAGTTATTTCTATGGCTACACCTTC. Translating it yields CASSYFYGYTF.

This chain joins TRBV20-1 and TRBJ2-7; 11 positions match TRBD1. Germline CDR1 is DFQATT and CDR2 is SNEGSKA (reference sequence). Trimming cost V 5 bases and J 4 bases; bases outside gene matches: 7. The CDR3 loop spans 14 amino acids. The CDR3 DNA sequence: TGCAGTGCTGGCGGGGGACAGGGGGTTTACGAGCAGTACTTC. It translates to CSAGGGQGVYEQYF.

A remark on this clonotype: Since the CDR3 does not end with the conserved phenylalanine or tryptophan, this likely comes from a read error. The V gene is TRBV6-2 or TRBV6-3, the J gene TRBJ1-5; the D gene is possibly TRBD1 (5 bases). This CDR3 is 15 amino acids long. V gave up 6 bases and J gave up 3 bases, with 15 bases separating them. The germline gives CDR1 MNHEY, CDR2 SVGEGT. CDR3 bases: TGTGCCAGCAGCTGGGCTTCAGGGCTCAATCAGCCCCAGCATTTG. It codes for CASSWASGLNQPQHL.

This clonotype occurred a few times. The J gene is TRBJ1-2, the V gene TRBV11-2; TRBD1 is a possible D gene (5 bases). V lost 1 base, J lost 2 bases, and 17 bases lay in between. In germline, CDR1 is SGHAT, CDR2 FQNNGV. This CDR3 has 17 residues. The CDR3 nucleotides read TGTGCCAGCAGCTTAGCGGCTGGGGCAGGTTTAAACTATGGCTACACCTTC. Its translation is CASSLAAGAGLNYGYTF.

The V gene is TRBV20-1, the J gene TRBJ1-2; 7 bases fit TRBD1. Looked up from germline, CDR1 is DFQATT and CDR2 is SNEGSKA (reference sequence). The CDR3 length is 13 residues. Losses at the gene ends were 6 bases for V and 7 bases for J; bases not matched to a gene: 11. CDR3 nucleotide sequence: TGCAGTGCCGAGGAAGACAGGGACCCTGGCTACACCTTC. This translates into CSAEEDRDPGYTF.

This chain connects TRBV27 to TRBJ2-1, with TRBD2 identical over 9 bases. Trimming at V came to 5 bases and at J to 10 bases, leaving 12 bases not matched to a gene. The CDR3 is made up of 15 amino acids. CDR1 is MNHEY, CDR2 SMNVEV, per germline (reference sequence). CDR3 sequence: CASSVLAGLQWEQFF. In DNA form, the CDR3 reads TGTGCCAGCAGTGTACTAGCGGGCCTTCAATGGGAGCAGTTCTTC.

In regard to this clonotype: Compared with germline, one end of the junction differs, possibly owing to a read error. The chain uses TRBV3-1 and TRBJ1-1; 7 bases agree with TRBD1. Germline CDR1 LGHDT, CDR2 YNNKEL (reference sequence). The CDR3 consists of 17 residues. CDR3 sequence (DNA): TGTGTCAGCAGCCATCCACCCCGGGGGACAGACGACACTGAAGCTTTCTTT. Protein sequence: CVSSHPPRGTDDTEAFF.

This clonotype was detected a few times. The chain uses TRBV25-1 and TRBJ1-2; D is unclear. The CDR3 sequence is 13 residues long. V gave up 2 bases and J gave up 8 bases, with 12 bases separating them. Germline V lookup: CDR1 MGHDK, CDR2 SYGVNS. The CDR3 DNA sequence: TGTGCCAGCAGTGAAGGATTTATGAGGGGCTACACCTTC. This sequence encodes CASSEGFMRGYTF.

There are a few counts of this clonotype. The chain joins TRBV3-1 to TRBJ2-6; TRBD2 is a possible D gene (5 bases). The CDR3 length is 17 residues. The V end was cut by 0 bases, the J end by 1 base, with 10 bases between. CDR1 is LGHDT, CDR2 YNNKEL, per germline (reference sequence). CDR3 coding DNA: TGTGCCAGCAGCCAAGATTCTTCGGGATCTGGGGCCAACGTCCTGACTTTC. Its translation is CASSQDSSGSGANVLTF.

In this sample, this clonotype turned up a few times. The rearrangement uses TRBV7-2 and TRBJ1-2; D is perhaps TRBD1 (6 bases). Germline V gene sequence: CDR1 SGHTA, CDR2 FQGNSA. Trimming took off 4 bases at V and 4 bases at J, with 10 bases between the two ends. CDR3 length: 13 residues. The CDR3, as DNA: TGTGCCAGCAGCTCACGCAGGGGCTATGGCTACACCTTC. It encodes CASSSRRGYGYTF.

This clonotype was seen a handful of times. J is TRBJ2-5 and V is TRBV29-1; 14 nucleotides match TRBD2. Germline-derived CDR1 and CDR2 are SQVTM and ANQGSEA. V lost 6 bases to trimming and J lost 5 bases; unmatched junction nucleotides: 8. The CDR3 length is 15 residues. CDR3: CSVQGLAGDRETQYF. The DNA for the CDR3 is TGCAGCGTCCAGGGACTAGCGGGAGACAGGGAGACCCAGTACTTC.